This is a list of T cell receptor beta chains from one sample in a study of blood T cell repertoires in COVID-19. Using immunoSEQ multiplex PCR, the repertoire was profiled, and TCRdb retains in-frame clones only, with some absent. The repertoire holds some 250,000 clones, with approximately 85% as singletons. Sequencing was carried out using PBMCs or T cells enriched from blood (not recorded which). These receptors all come from a woman aged 45-60 years who had recovered from COVID-19. Both conserved end residues are part of each CDR3. The D gene is left open where the match is weak. A clone size is listed for some rows: how often the clone was seen (once, few, many), or a class if it is expanded.

size: .
length: 16
V: TRBV15
D: .
J: TRBJ1-5
DNA: TGTGCCACCAGCAGAGCTGCAGGAGGCGTAGAGGAGCCCCAGCATTTT
CDR3: CATSRAAGGVEEPQHF

size: .
length: 15
V: TRBV3-1/TRBV3-2
D: TRBD1
J: TRBJ1-6
DNA: TGTGCCAGCAGCCACCAAGACAGGGGGGATTCACCCCTCCACTTT
CDR3: CASSHQDRGDSPLHF

size: .
length: 14
V: TRBV5-1
D: .
J: TRBJ2-5
DNA: TGCGCCAGCAGCCTCGAGGTCGGTCAAGAGACCCAGTACTTC
CDR3: CASSLEVGQETQYF

size: few
length: 12
V: TRBV10-3
D: .
J: TRBJ2-5
DNA: TGTGCCCCCCCGCGGGGTAGAGAGACCCAGTACTTC
CDR3: CAPPRGRETQYF

size: .
length: 15
V: TRBV28
D: .
J: TRBJ2-4
DNA: TGTGCCAGCAGTTTAACGGGAGCGCTAAAAAACATTCAGTACTTC
CDR3: CASSLTGALKNIQYF

size: .
length: 13
V: TRBV6-5
D: TRBD1
J: TRBJ1-1
DNA: TGTGCCAGCAAGACCGGGACAGGGGTTGAAGCTTTCTTT
CDR3: CASKTGTGVEAFF

size: .
length: 11
V: TRBV6-5
D: TRBD1
J: TRBJ1-1
DNA: TGTGCCGGGACAGGGAGGGGTGAAGCTTTCTTT
CDR3: CAGTGRGEAFF

size: .
length: 15
V: TRBV19
D: .
J: TRBJ2-5
DNA: TGTGCCAGCCGCGGTCGGTGGGTGGGGGGAGAGACCCAGTACTTC
CDR3: CASRGRWVGGETQYF

size: .
length: 16
V: TRBV27
D: TRBD1
J: TRBJ1-5
DNA: TGTGCCAGCAGTCAGATACAGGGGGGGCGCAATCAGCCCCAGCATTTT
CDR3: CASSQIQGGRNQPQHF

size: few
length: 15
V: TRBV5-1
D: TRBD2
J: TRBJ2-7
DNA: TGCGCCAGCAGTCCGGGAGGGGTGGGATCCTACGAGCAGTACTTC
CDR3: CASSPGGVGSYEQYF

size: .
length: 18
V: TRBV21-1
D: .
J: TRBJ2-1
DNA: TGTGCCAGCAGCAAAGGGCTTTTACGCGGTCTCTCCTACAATGAGCAGTTCTTC
CDR3: CASSKGLLRGLSYNEQFF

size: .
length: 14
V: TRBV27
D: .
J: TRBJ1-2
DNA: TGTGCCAGCAGTCTCACACAGGGATACTATGGCTACACCTTC
CDR3: CASSLTQGYYGYTF

size: few
length: 16
V: TRBV29-1
D: TRBD1
J: TRBJ2-7
DNA: TGCAGCGCCGTTTTCCCCCCAGACAGGGTTCCCTACGAGCAGTACTTC
CDR3: CSAVFPPDRVPYEQYF

size: .
length: 16
V: TRBV28
D: .
J: TRBJ1-5
DNA: TGTGCCAGCAGCCCACCCCCAGGTTCAAGCAATCAGCCCCAGCATTTT
CDR3: CASSPPPGSSNQPQHF

size: .
length: 15
V: TRBV5-1
D: TRBD1
J: TRBJ2-7
DNA: TGCGCCAGCAGCGAAGGTTGGGACAGTAGCTACGAGCAGTACTTC
CDR3: CASSEGWDSSYEQYF

size: .
length: 13
V: TRBV24-1
D: .
J: TRBJ2-1
DNA: TGTGCCACCAGTGATTCTCGGGTCCATGAGCAGTTCTTC
CDR3: CATSDSRVHEQFF

size: .
length: 13
V: TRBV18
D: .
J: TRBJ2-1
DNA: TGTGCCAGCTCACCACCTTCGAGCGGAGAGCAGTTCTTC
CDR3: CASSPPSSGEQFF

size: few
length: 16
V: TRBV27
D: TRBD2
J: TRBJ2-7
DNA: TGTGCCAGCAGTCCCCAGACTAGCGGGAGGGCACACGAGCAGTACTTC
CDR3: CASSPQTSGRAHEQYF

size: .
length: 15
V: TRBV11-3
D: .
J: TRBJ2-7
DNA: TGTGCCAGCAGCTTATCTAGTGGGAGCCCCCACGAGCAGTACTTC
CDR3: CASSLSSGSPHEQYF

size: once
length: 16
V: TRBV4-1
D: .
J: TRBJ2-5
DNA: TGCGCCAGCAGCCGATACCCAGGGGACCCACAAGAGACCCAGTACTTC
CDR3: CASSRYPGDPQETQYF

size: .
length: 14
V: TRBV28
D: .
J: TRBJ2-3
DNA: TGTGCCAGCAGTTTAGTCCATAGCACAGATACGCAGTATTTT
CDR3: CASSLVHSTDTQYF

size: .
length: 11
V: TRBV29-1
D: TRBD1
J: TRBJ1-4
DNA: TGCAGCGTTCAGGGGGACAGTCTTAGGCTTTTT
CDR3: CSVQGDSLRLF

size: .
length: 16
V: TRBV7-9
D: TRBD1
J: TRBJ2-2
DNA: TGTGCCAGCAGCTTAGCGGGACAGACGCTCACCGGGGAGCTGTTTTTT
CDR3: CASSLAGQTLTGELFF

size: .
length: 17
V: TRBV27
D: TRBD2
J: TRBJ2-1
DNA: TGTGCCAGCAGTCCCGAGGGTTGGCGCGGGAGCTTTGGTGAGCAGTTCTTC
CDR3: CASSPEGWRGSFGEQFF

size: .
length: 14
V: TRBV29-1
D: TRBD2
J: TRBJ2-7
DNA: TGCAGCGTTGAACTAGCGGGATCCGGAGACGAGCAGTACTTC
CDR3: CSVELAGSGDEQYF

size: .
length: 15
V: TRBV14
D: TRBD1
J: TRBJ1-1
DNA: TGTGCCAGCAGCCCCCAATCAGGGGGCAACACTGAAGCTTTCTTT
CDR3: CASSPQSGGNTEAFF

size: .
length: 13
V: TRBV27
D: TRBD1
J: TRBJ1-5
DNA: TGTGCCACGCAGGGGGCGCTGGGTGGGCCCCAGCATTTT
CDR3: CATQGALGGPQHF

size: .
length: 14
V: TRBV28
D: .
J: TRBJ1-4
DNA: TGTGCCACCGGAGGGCGCGAGCGACCAGAAAAACTGTTTTTT
CDR3: CATGGRERPEKLFF

size: .
length: 11
V: TRBV5-1
D: .
J: TRBJ2-7
DNA: TGCGCCAGCAGCATCAATTACGAGCAGTACTTC
CDR3: CASSINYEQYF

size: once
length: 13
V: TRBV7-3
D: TRBD1
J: TRBJ2-7
DNA: TGTGCCAGCAGCTTAAGACAGGGGGCAGTGCAGTACTTC
CDR3: CASSLRQGAVQYF

size: once
length: 19
V: TRBV7-9
D: TRBD2
J: TRBJ2-3
DNA: TGTGCCAGCAGCTTGGGACTAGCGGGGAGTCCGATAAGCACAGATACGCAGTATTTT
CDR3: CASSLGLAGSPISTDTQYF

size: .
length: 15
V: TRBV2
D: TRBD1
J: TRBJ1-2
DNA: TGTGCCAGCAGTCTACCGGGACAGGGCGGCTATGGCTACACCTTC
CDR3: CASSLPGQGGYGYTF

size: .
length: 15
V: TRBV7-8
D: .
J: TRBJ2-7
DNA: TGTGCCAGCAGCTTAGTAGAGACAAAGGGGTACGAGCAGTACTTC
CDR3: CASSLVETKGYEQYF

size: .
length: 14
V: TRBV7-9
D: .
J: TRBJ1-1
DNA: TGTGCCAGCAGCTCGGAGCCCTTGAACACTGAAGCTTTCTTT
CDR3: CASSSEPLNTEAFF

size: .
length: 15
V: TRBV5-1
D: TRBD1
J: TRBJ1-6
DNA: TGCGCCAGCAGCTTAAGGGGGCCGGGAAATTCACCCCTCCACTTT
CDR3: CASSLRGPGNSPLHF

size: .
length: 14
V: TRBV27
D: TRBD1
J: TRBJ1-6
DNA: TGTGCCAGCAGTGGGGGACAGGGGAATTCACCCCTCCACTTT
CDR3: CASSGGQGNSPLHF

size: .
length: 16
V: TRBV7-2
D: .
J: TRBJ2-7
DNA: TGTGCCAGCAGCAACCCGGGTCCAAGGGGGTCCTACGAGCAGTACTTC
CDR3: CASSNPGPRGSYEQYF

size: few
length: 15
V: TRBV7-9
D: .
J: TRBJ2-3
DNA: TGTGCCAGCAGCCCCAGGGGAATAAGCACAGATACGCAGTATTTT
CDR3: CASSPRGISTDTQYF

size: .
length: 15
V: TRBV19
D: TRBD1
J: TRBJ1-2
DNA: TGTGCCAGTAGGAGGACCCAGGGGGCAAACTATGGCTACACCTTC
CDR3: CASRRTQGANYGYTF

size: .
length: 14
V: TRBV9
D: .
J: TRBJ2-1
DNA: TGTGCCAGCAGCGTCGGACTATTAGACAATGAGCAGTTCTTC
CDR3: CASSVGLLDNEQFF

size: few
length: 17
V: TRBV7-7
D: TRBD2
J: TRBJ2-1
DNA: TGTGCTAGCAGCCCCCACCCCGTGACTAGCGGATACAATGAGCAGTTCTTC
CDR3: CASSPHPVTSGYNEQFF

size: .
length: 15
V: TRBV5-4
D: TRBD2
J: TRBJ2-2
DNA: TGTGCCAGCAGCTTGGCCGGTGGGGGGGCCGGGGAGCTGTTTTTT
CDR3: CASSLAGGGAGELFF

size: .
length: 18
V: TRBV10-1
D: TRBD1
J: TRBJ1-5
DNA: TGCGCCAGCAGGAAGGGACAGGGACGTCCCTATAGCAATCAGCCCCAGCATTTT
CDR3: CASRKGQGRPYSNQPQHF

size: .
length: 12
V: TRBV5-1
D: .
J: TRBJ2-7
DNA: TGCGCCAGCAGGGAAGTCGGGAACGAGCAGTACTTC
CDR3: CASREVGNEQYF

size: .
length: 13
V: TRBV29-1
D: TRBD1
J: TRBJ1-2
DNA: TGCAGCGTTGGTGGGGGACAGGGAAATGGCTACACCTTC
CDR3: CSVGGGQGNGYTF

size: .
length: 14
V: TRBV11-2
D: .
J: TRBJ2-3
DNA: TGTGCCAGCAGCCTTAGAGGAGGCCCAGATACGCAGTATTTT
CDR3: CASSLRGGPDTQYF